These 6 T cell receptor beta chains share one sample of origin, sequenced in a study of cytomegalovirus exposure and HLA in healthy donors. Some clones are missing from TCRdb's copy, which holds only in-frame ones; the method was immunoSEQ multiplex PCR. Among over 200,000 clones listed, just over 85% were seen once. The specimen was PBMCs. These receptors were obtained from a woman aged 18-29 years in good health and CMV-seronegative.

The chain carries TRBV10-3 and TRBJ1-1; D unresolved. Germline V gene lookup returns CDR1 ENHRY and CDR2 SYGVKD. Trimming took 8 bases from V and 3 from J, leaving 10 bases between them. CDR3 length: 12 amino acids. CDR3 amino acids: CAIGPRDTEAFF. The CDR3 region has the DNA TGTGCCATCGGTCCTCGGGACACTGAAGCTTTCTTT.

The genes are TRBV28 and TRBJ2-7, with TRBD2 matching over 8 bases. Germline assignment: CDR1 MDHEN and CDR2 SYDVKM. The ends lost 8 bases at V and 6 bases at J; junction bases unmatched: 12. The CDR3 runs to 14 residues. This chain's CDR3 is CASPPAGVGGEQYF. The CDR3 nucleotides are TGTGCCAGCCCCCCAGCGGGAGTGGGGGGCGAGCAGTACTTC.

This chain connects TRBV5-1 to TRBJ2-3, with D hard to call. The ends were cut back, 7 bases at V and 5 bases at J, with 14 bases in the middle. CDR1 and CDR2 from the germline V gene are SGHRS and YFSETQ. The CDR3 covers 13 residues. Here the CDR3 reads CASSGEYGDTQYF. DNA of the CDR3: TGCGCCAGCTCAGGCGAGTACGGAGATACGCAGTATTTT.

The chain uses TRBV13 and TRBJ2-5; 7 positions agree with TRBD1. This CDR3 has 14 amino acids. CDR1 PRHDT and CDR2 FYEKMQ come from the germline V gene (reference sequence). The V gene end was trimmed by 3 bases and the J gene end by 5 bases; junction bases not matched to a gene: 6. The CDR3 sequence: CASSFRQGLETQYF. CDR3 bases: TGTGCCAGCAGCTTTAGACAGGGTTTGGAGACCCAGTACTTC.

The chain is built from TRBV20-1 and TRBJ2-7; D not certain. V was trimmed by 2 bases and J by 2 bases, leaving 4 bases between them. The CDR3 spans 11 residues. Looked up from germline, CDR1 is DFQATT and CDR2 is SNEGSKA (reference sequence). The CDR3 DNA is TGCAGTGCTAGACCAGCCTACGAGCAGTACTTC. This translates into CSARPAYEQYF.

This chain uses TRBV15 with TRBJ2-1; D may be TRBD2 (6 bases). The germline CDR1 and CDR2 sequences are LNHNV and YYDKDF (reference sequence). The CDR3 spans 15 residues. Between the trimmed V and J ends, which lost 5 bases and 10 bases, there was a span of 21 bases. The CDR3 protein is CATSWTRLVAREQFF. The CDR3, as DNA: TGTGCCACCAGCTGGACGCGACTAGTAGCGAGAGAGCAGTTCTTC.